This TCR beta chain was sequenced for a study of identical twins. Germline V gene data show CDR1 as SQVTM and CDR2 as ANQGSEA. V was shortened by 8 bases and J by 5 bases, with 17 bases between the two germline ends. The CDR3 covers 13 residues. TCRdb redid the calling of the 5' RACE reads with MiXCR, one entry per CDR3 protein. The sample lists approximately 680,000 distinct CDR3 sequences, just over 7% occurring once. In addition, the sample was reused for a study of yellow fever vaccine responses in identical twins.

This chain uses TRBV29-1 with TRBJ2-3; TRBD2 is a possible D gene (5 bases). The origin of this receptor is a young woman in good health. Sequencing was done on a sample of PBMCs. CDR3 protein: CSTIRTARDTQYF. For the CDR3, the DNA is TGCAGCACGATTCGGACTGCCCGAGATACGCAGTATTTT.